This record concerns one TCR beta chain sequence. The antigen remains undetermined. The data belong to a study of cytomegalovirus exposure and HLA in healthy donors. Study outcomes and limitations: Per published reports, the classifier diagnosed cytomegalovirus status with high specificity and sensitivity. Rarity held for most TCR sequences, but there were some public TCRs that occurred in many donors.

Researchers ran the PCR with 60 Vbeta and 13 Jbeta primers. Produced via immunoSEQ multiplex PCR; TCRdb's table is partial and in-frame only. Recorded for this sample: roughly 73,000 clones. Each of the donors was a healthy bone marrow donor. Donors had nominal health at sampling but likely had unrecorded immune exposures. Sequencing was performed on PBMCs. The sequence derives from a female donor in good health and CMV-seropositive.

For the CDR3, the DNA is TGTGCTAGTGGTTTCGCCGGACTGAATTCACCCCTCCACTTT. This codes for CASGFAGLNSPLHF. V is TRBV12-5 and J is TRBJ1-6; D not certain. V gave up 3 bases and J gave up 7 bases, with 10 bases separating them. Per the germline V gene, CDR1 is LGHNT and CDR2 is FRNRAP. This CDR3 has 14 amino acids.